Shown below are 12 T cell receptor beta chains from a single sample sequenced in a study of cytomegalovirus exposure and HLA in healthy donors. In the PCR, 60 Vbeta and 13 Jbeta primers were used. Sequencing was performed with immunoSEQ multiplex PCR; in TCRdb, only in-frame clones are kept and a portion is missing. Here the sample spans under 200,000 clones, approximately 80% being singletons. The material sequenced was PBMCs. The source of these receptors is a man between 50 and 59 years old in good health and CMV-seropositive.

The chain is built from TRBV14 and TRBJ2-5; D remains ambiguous. Trimming took off 1 base at V and 4 bases at J, with 7 bases between the two ends. Germline loops: CDR1 SGHDN, CDR2 FVKESK. The CDR3 is 13 residues long. This chain's CDR3 is CASSQVWAETQYF. The CDR3 nucleotides read TGTGCCAGCAGCCAAGTCTGGGCAGAGACCCAGTACTTC.

J is TRBJ2-3 and V is TRBV12-5; 7 bases fit TRBD2. The CDR3 extends over 15 amino acids. Germline values: CDR1 LGHNT, CDR2 FRNRAP. Trimming removed 1 base from V and 5 bases from J; junction bases left unmatched: 6. The CDR3 sequence: CASGLAIGEGDTQYF. The CDR3 nucleotides are TGTGCTAGTGGTTTGGCGATCGGGGAGGGAGATACGCAGTATTTT. Full variable domain (remainder filled in from reference TRBV12-5 and TRBJ2-3): DARVTQTPRHKVTEMGQEVTMRCQPILGHNTVFWYRQTMMQGLELLAYFRNRAPLDDSGMPKDRFSAEMPDATLATLKIQPSEPRDSAVYFCASGLAIGEGDTQYFGPGTRLTVL.

The DNA for the CDR3 is TGTGCCAGCAGCCTTGCTGTTACAGGTCTCCACGAGCAGTACTTC. Translation gives CASSLAVTGLHEQYF. This chain joins TRBV6-5 and TRBJ2-7; a possible D gene is TRBD1 (5 bases). The CDR3 loop spans 15 amino acids. Germline V gene data show CDR1 as MNHEY and CDR2 as SVGAGI. The V and J ends lost 6 bases and 5 bases respectively, with 20 bases between them.

This chain connects TRBV7-3 to TRBJ2-3; 7 bases line up with TRBD2. The germline gives CDR1 SGHTA, CDR2 FQGTGA. This CDR3 spans 15 amino acids. With V trimmed by 2 bases and J by 3 bases, 5 bases remained unmatched. The CDR3 nucleotides read TGTGCCAGCAGCTTATTGGCTAGCGGAACAGATACGCAGTATTTT. Its protein is CASSLLASGTDTQYF.

This clone was detected only once. The CDR3 sequence: CASSARDSEETQYF. CDR3 DNA sequence: TGCGCCAGCAGCGCCCGGGACAGTGAAGAGACCCAGTACTTC. The chain recombines TRBV5-1 with TRBJ2-5, with 7 positions matching TRBD1. After removal of 4 bases from V and 3 bases from J, the junction contained 6 bases not matched to a gene. This CDR3 comprises 14 residues. Germline-derived CDR1 and CDR2 are SGHRS and YFSETQ.

V gene TRBV11-2 combines with J gene TRBJ1-1; 7 bases are a match to TRBD1. This CDR3 is built from 15 residues. Germline CDR1 and CDR2: SGHAT and FQNNGV. The V and J ends lost 1 base and 1 base, in that order; junction bases with no gene match: 3. The DNA for the CDR3 is TGTGCCAGCAGCTTAGGGACAGGAGGGAACACTGAAGCTTTCTTT. Residues: CASSLGTGGNTEAFF.

This sequence joins TRBV9 and TRBJ2-5; D remains unclear. Germline lookup yields CDR1 SGDLS and CDR2 YYNGEE. This CDR3 has 14 residues. V lost 0 bases, J lost 2 bases, and 8 bases lay in between. CDR3 sequence reads: CASSVGQLQETQYF. The CDR3 DNA reads TGTGCCAGCAGCGTAGGTCAACTTCAAGAGACCCAGTACTTC.

V gene TRBV9 combines with J gene TRBJ1-1; D uncertain. Trimming left V 0 bases short and J 5 bases short, with 14 bases between. The CDR3 is made up of 15 amino acids. From germline, CDR1 is SGDLS and CDR2 YYNGEE. CDR3 in DNA: TGTGCCAGCAGCGTAGCTGACTTCGAGGGAACTGAAGCTTTCTTT. It is translated as CASSVADFEGTEAFF.

This chain uses TRBV5-1 with TRBJ1-4, with D hard to call. Trimming pared 4 bases from V and 4 bases from J, leaving 17 bases between. The CDR3 has 16 residues. CDR1 is SGHRS and CDR2 is YFSETQ in the germline V gene. Here the CDR3 DNA reads TGCGCCAGCAGCCGGCGAGGAGGAGAGATTAATGAAAAACTGTTTTTT. Amino acids: CASSRRGGEINEKLFF. Based on the CDR3 plus reference TRBV5-1 and TRBJ1-4, the full variable domain is KAGVTQTPRYLIKTRGQQVTLSCSPISGHRSVSWYQQTPGQGLQFLFEYFSETQRNKGNFPGRFSGRQFSNSRSEMNVSTLELGDSALYLCASSRRGGEINEKLFFGSGTQLSVL.

This chain joins TRBV29-1 and TRBJ2-6; a possible D gene is TRBD1 (6 bases). Germline-derived CDR1 and CDR2 are SQVTM and ANQGSEA. CDR3 length: 16 amino acids. Trimming stripped 6 bases from V and 0 bases from J, with 15 bases between. CDR3 amino acids: CSVGQSRPSGANVLTF. In DNA form, the CDR3 reads TGCAGCGTCGGACAGAGCAGACCCTCTGGGGCCAACGTCCTGACTTTC.

The chain combines TRBV2 with TRBJ1-2; 7 nucleotides align to TRBD1. Germline V gives CDR1 SNHLY, CDR2 FYNNEI. V lost 4 bases to trimming and J lost 4 bases; unmatched junction nucleotides: 6. CDR3 length equals 14 residues. The CDR3, as DNA: TGTGCCAGCAGTGCCAGGGGGTTGGGCTATGGCTACACCTTC. Its translation: CASSARGLGYGYTF.

V usage is TRBV7-2 and J usage is TRBJ2-7; D is unclear. CDR1 is SGHTA, CDR2 FQGNSA, per germline. This CDR3 has 14 amino acids. V lost 2 bases to trimming and J lost 0 bases, with 8 bases between them. The CDR3 sequence is CASSLYTFSYEQYF. The CDR3 nucleotides are TGTGCCAGCAGCTTATACACCTTCTCCTACGAGCAGTACTTC.